This TCR beta chain comes out of a study of blood T cell repertoires in COVID-19. Seattle's enrolled individuals joined amid active infection and were then monitored longitudinally. The CDR3 extends over 14 amino acids. V trimming: 5 bases; J trimming: 7 bases; junction bases outside the gene matches: 8. Germline CDR1 SGHTA, CDR2 FQGNSA. Repertoires were generated with immunoSEQ multiplex PCR, while TCRdb's copy carries only in-frame clones and drops some. This sample has 140,000 or so clones, with roughly 84% found just once. Sequenced sample: peripheral blood. The J gene is TRBJ2-7, the V gene TRBV7-2, with 10 bases aligning to TRBD1. The sequence derives from a man aged 25-45 years with COVID-19, enrolled during active disease. The CDR3 sequence is CASSDRTGGDEQYF. The CDR3 DNA follows: TGTGCCAGCAGCGACCGGACAGGGGGGGATGAGCAGTACTTC.